The 17 T cell receptor beta chains presented below share a single source sample, sequenced in a study of CD4 and CD8 cells across lung adenocarcinoma regions. Each CDR3 protein gets one entry after TCRdb re-called the PCR reads with MiXCR. The table has 20,000 or so distinct CDR3 sequences, about 50% seen once. The source material was CD8+ T cells from the margin of a lung tumor. These TCRs come from a male donor with lung adenocarcinoma. The CD4 and CD8 labels of this study may be unreliable.

This clonotype appeared once. Mismatch with germline at one junction end may stem from a read error. CDR3 sequence: CASSEAGMGAKNMQYF. DNA of the CDR3: TGTGCGAGCAGCGAAGCGGGGATGGGAGCCAAAAACATGCAGTACTTC. This chain links TRBV6-1 with TRBJ2-4, with 7 bases that match TRBD2. Germline CDR1 reads MNHNS; CDR2 reads SASEGT. The CDR3 contains 16 residues.

This chain uses TRBV6-1 with TRBJ1-5, with D uncertain. The end of the DNA fits TRBJ1-6 better, so the J call may be wrong. The CDR3 length is 10 residues. From germline, CDR1 is MNHNS and CDR2 SASEGT. The DNA of the CDR3 is TGTGCCAGTGCCAATCAGCCCCTCCACTTT. It encodes CASANQPLHF.

There are a few counts of this clonotype. The gene calls are TRBV4-2 and TRBJ1-2; 9 positions match TRBD1. Unmatched junction bases numbered 11, after V lost 3 bases and J lost 6 bases. The V gene's germline CDR1 is LGHNA and CDR2 YNFKEQ. The length of the CDR3 is 16 residues. The CDR3 reads CASSQRQGEEFDGYTF. Here the CDR3 DNA reads TGTGCCAGCAGCCAGCGACAGGGGGAGGAATTCGATGGCTACACCTTC.

By proportion, this clonotype is medium-sized. The chain joins TRBV10-2 to TRBJ2-3; unclear D gene. The CDR3 length is 10 residues. Germline V lookup: CDR1 WSHSY, CDR2 SAAADI. V was cut by 10 bases and J by 6 bases, with 8 bases left in between. The CDR3 region is CATRGDTQYF. In nucleotides, the CDR3 is TGCGCCACCAGAGGTGATACGCAGTATTTT.

This clonotype is medium-sized (0.01 to 0.1%) by share. The CDR3 protein is CASKRGQGDYNEQFF. CDR3 nucleotide sequence: TGCGCCAGCAAGAGGGGACAGGGAGACTACAATGAGCAGTTCTTC. The chain has TRBV10-2 and TRBJ2-1; 9 positions match TRBD1. The germline V gene encodes CDR1 WSHSY and CDR2 SAAADI. The trim removed 7 bases at V and 3 bases at J, leaving 7 bases unmatched. The CDR3 is 15 residues long.

This clonotype occurred many times. The gene calls are TRBV15 and TRBJ2-1; the D is unclear. Germline-derived CDR1 and CDR2 are LNHNV and YYDKDF (reference sequence). This CDR3 is 15 amino acids long. V gave up 0 bases and J gave up 3 bases, with 9 bases separating them. The CDR3 here is CATSRESGSYNEQFF. The CDR3 DNA reads TGTGCCACCAGCAGAGAGTCGGGCAGCTACAATGAGCAGTTCTTC.

This CDR3 reads CASSSSFTGTDTQYF. DNA of the CDR3: TGTGCCAGCAGCTCGTCATTTACCGGCACAGATACGCAGTATTTT. The chain employs TRBV7-2 and TRBJ2-3, with D hard to call. Trimming removed 4 bases from V and 1 base from J, with 12 bases in between. This CDR3 comprises 15 residues. Germline-derived CDR1 and CDR2 are SGHTA and FQGNSA.

This clonotype was counted many times. The chain is built from TRBV6-5 and TRBJ2-1; tentative D call: TRBD1 (6 bases). The better agreement between TRBJ2-5 and the DNA end casts doubt on the J call. This CDR3 contains 14 residues. Germline values: CDR1 MNHEY, CDR2 SVGAGI. CDR3 residues: CASSYAGVGETQYF. CDR3 bases: TGTGCCAGCAGTTATGCAGGGGTAGGAGAGACCCAGTACTTC.

The chain is built from TRBV6-1 and TRBJ2-5, with 11 bases matching TRBD2. CDR1 and CDR2 from the germline V gene are MNHNS and SASEGT. CDR3 length: 15 residues. Here the CDR3 reads CGRAKGGLAEETQYF. The CDR3 bases are TGTGGCAGGGCCAAAGGGGGACTAGCGGAAGAGACCCAGTACTTC.

This clonotype occurred once. The chain employs TRBV6-5 and TRBJ1-2; TRBD1 matches 8 bases. The CDR3 runs to 14 residues. Germline assignment: CDR1 MNHEY and CDR2 SVGAGI. Trimming removed 1 base from V and 8 bases from J; junction bases left unmatched: 6. The DNA for the CDR3 is TGTGCCAGCAGTTACTTACAGGGGGTTAGCGGCTACACCTTC. Translating it yields CASSYLQGVSGYTF.

Worth noting for this clonotype: The junction differs from germline at one of its ends, possibly a read error. The V call is TRBV27, the J call TRBJ2-3, with no clear D. The CDR3 is 19 residues long. The V gene's germline CDR1 is MNHEY and CDR2 SMNVEV (reference sequence). CDR3 region: CASSLFQLSTPFGPDTQYF. In DNA form, the CDR3 reads TGTGCCAGCAGTTTATTTCAGCTTTCAACCCCGTTTGGCCCAGATACCCAGTACTTT.

In its sample, this clonotype ranks as medium-sized (0.01 to 0.1%). The V and J genes are TRBV6-5 and TRBJ2-5; perhaps D is TRBD1 or TRBD2 (5 bases each). V lost 2 bases and J lost 11, with 12 bases in between. Germline lookup yields CDR1 MNHEY and CDR2 SVGAGI. The length of the CDR3 is 12 residues. CDR3 in DNA: TGTGCCAGCAGTTACCTGATGGGGGAGCAGTACTTC. Its protein product is CASSYLMGEQYF.

The CDR3 bases are TGTGCCAGCAGCACAGGGACAGGCTCCTACGAGCAGTACTTC. Its translation: CASSTGTGSYEQYF. The chain carries TRBV7-6 and TRBJ2-1, with 8 nucleotides matching TRBD1. The J call may be wrong; the DNA end is better matched by TRBJ2-7. The CDR3 spans 14 residues. Germline CDR1 is SGHVS and CDR2 is FNYEAQ.

This clonotype was seen ten or more times. The chain is built from TRBV6-1 and TRBJ2-3; D may correspond to TRBD1 or TRBD2 (5 bases each). This CDR3 has 14 residues. Trimming stripped 7 bases from V and 6 bases from J, with 17 bases between. Germline CDR1 reads MNHNS; CDR2 reads SASEGT. This CDR3 is CASTGNRGADTQYF. As DNA, the CDR3 is TGTGCCAGCACAGGGAATCGGGGAGCCGATACGCAGTATTTT.

V gene TRBV6-1 combines with J gene TRBJ2-3; 8 bases match TRBD2. CDR1 and CDR2 (germline): MNHNS, SASEGT. The CDR3 consists of 15 residues. The trim removed 6 bases at V and 3 bases at J, leaving 8 bases unmatched. The CDR3 nucleotides are TGTGCCAGCAGGCCCGGTGTAGCGGGGACAGATACGCAGTATTTT. Translating it yields CASRPGVAGTDTQYF.

As for this clonotype: A junction boundary mismatches the germline segment, possibly from a read error. The rearrangement uses TRBV10-3 and TRBJ2-3; possibly TRBD1 or TRBD2 for D (5 bases each). The CDR3 covers 12 residues. Germline loops: CDR1 ENHRY, CDR2 SYGVKD. Here the CDR3 reads CAGGGTADTQYF. DNA of the CDR3: TGTGCCGGGGGTGGGACCGCAGATACGCAGTATTTC.

The chain is built from TRBV27 and TRBJ1-2; D is uncertain. The CDR3 is 14 amino acids. Germline V gives CDR1 MNHEY, CDR2 SMNVEV (reference sequence). V lost 3 bases to trimming and J lost 3 bases, with 11 bases between them. CDR3 in amino acids: CASSLGPQHYGYTF. In DNA, the CDR3 is TGTGCCAGCAGTTTGGGTCCTCAACACTATGGCTACACCTTC.